This T cell receptor beta chain was sequenced in a study of blood T cell repertoires in COVID-19. Study at large: COVID-19 samples, acute and convalescent, were from the United States, Italy and Spain. The analysed material was cDNA or gDNA that came from T cells, B-cell-depleted T cells, or PBMCs.

The authors' processing: Researchers report that nucleated cell counts were estimated from reference gene primer amplification. Method: immunoSEQ multiplex PCR; TCRdb's copy keeps in-frame clones and lacks some. V and J calls and clone size are given by that table; D and trimming were obtained from the DNA. The table lists 76,000 or so clones, about 86% of them singletons. V shed 0 bases and J 4 bases; nucleotides not matched to a gene: 4. The CDR3 consists of 16 residues. Looked up from germline, CDR1 is MGHRA and CDR2 is YSYEKL. The chain has TRBV4-1 and TRBJ2-3, with 10 bases that match TRBD1. Sequences were obtained from peripheral blood. This clonotype was obtained from a man aged 80 or over in a cohort sampled during active COVID-19. As DNA, the CDR3 is TGCGCCAGCAGCCAAGAGGGACAGGGGTTTGCAGATACGCAGTATTTT. Protein: CASSQEGQGFADTQYF.